This T cell receptor beta chain is drawn from a study of blood T cell repertoires in COVID-19. Trimming shortened V by 5 bases and J by 1 base, and 20 bases separated the two germline ends. The length of the CDR3 is 17 residues. Germline V gene data show CDR1 as SEHNR and CDR2 as FQNEAQ (reference sequence). Only in-frame clones appear in the TCRdb table, and some are missing; sequencing was by immunoSEQ multiplex PCR. The table records 65,000 or so clones, roughly nine tenths of them present only once. The sequencing sample was made of peripheral blood. The sequence derives from a man in his 60s with acute or convalescent COVID-19. This chain links TRBV7-9 with TRBJ1-2; D is uncertain. CDR3 in DNA: TGTGCCAGCAGCCAAAAAGAGCTGGCGACAAATAACTATGGCTACACCTTC. Translated: CASSQKELATNNYGYTF.